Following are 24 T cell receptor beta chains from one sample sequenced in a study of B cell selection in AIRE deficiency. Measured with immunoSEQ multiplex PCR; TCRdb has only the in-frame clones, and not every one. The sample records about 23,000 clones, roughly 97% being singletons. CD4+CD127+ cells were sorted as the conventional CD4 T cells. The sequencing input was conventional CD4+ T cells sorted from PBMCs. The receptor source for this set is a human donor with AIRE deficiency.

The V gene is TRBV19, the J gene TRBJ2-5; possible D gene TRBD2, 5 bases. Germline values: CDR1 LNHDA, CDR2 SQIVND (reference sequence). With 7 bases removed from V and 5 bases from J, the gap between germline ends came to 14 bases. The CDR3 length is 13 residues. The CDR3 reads CASTRAPRETQYF. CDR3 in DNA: TGTGCCAGTACGAGGGCCCCCCGTGAGACCCAGTACTTC.

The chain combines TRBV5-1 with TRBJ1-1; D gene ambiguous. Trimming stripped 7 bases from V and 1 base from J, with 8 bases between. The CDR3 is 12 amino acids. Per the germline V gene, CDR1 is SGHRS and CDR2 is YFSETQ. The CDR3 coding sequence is TGCGCCAGCGGGGTAGGGAACACTGAAGCTTTCTTT. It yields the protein CASGVGNTEAFF.

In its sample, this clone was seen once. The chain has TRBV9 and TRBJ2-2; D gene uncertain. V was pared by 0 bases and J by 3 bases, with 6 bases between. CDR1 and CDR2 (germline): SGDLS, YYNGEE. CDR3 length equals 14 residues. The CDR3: CASSVDLYTGELFF. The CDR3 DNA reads TGTGCCAGCAGCGTAGATCTTTACACCGGGGAGCTGTTTTTT.

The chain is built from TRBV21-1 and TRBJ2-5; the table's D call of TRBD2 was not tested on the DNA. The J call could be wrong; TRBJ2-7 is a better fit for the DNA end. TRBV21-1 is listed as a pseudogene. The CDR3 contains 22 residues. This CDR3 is CASSKDSLPAVRSGSQFYEQYF. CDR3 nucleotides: TGTGCCAGCAGCAAAGACTCCTTGCCAGCAGTTCGTAGCGGGAGTCAATTCTACGAGCAGTACTTC.

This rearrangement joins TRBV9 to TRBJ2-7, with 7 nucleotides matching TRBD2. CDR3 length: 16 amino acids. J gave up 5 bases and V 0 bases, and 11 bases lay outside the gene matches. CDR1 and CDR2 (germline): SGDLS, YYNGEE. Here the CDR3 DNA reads TGTGCCAGCAGCGTAGCCGGATGGGGAGGGTACGACGAGCAGTACTTC. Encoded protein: CASSVAGWGGYDEQYF. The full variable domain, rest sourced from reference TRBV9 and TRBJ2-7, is DSGVTQTPKHLITATGQRVTLRCSPRSGDLSVYWYQQSLDQGLQFLIQYYNGEERAKGNILERFSAQQFPDLHSELNLSSLELGDSALYFCASSVAGWGGYDEQYFGPGTRLTVT.

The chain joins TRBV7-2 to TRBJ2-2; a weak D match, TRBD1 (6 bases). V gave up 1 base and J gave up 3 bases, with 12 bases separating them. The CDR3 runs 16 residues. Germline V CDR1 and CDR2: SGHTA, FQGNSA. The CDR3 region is CASSLEVDRHTGELFF. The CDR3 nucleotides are TGTGCCAGCAGCTTAGAGGTTGACAGGCACACCGGGGAGCTGTTTTTT.

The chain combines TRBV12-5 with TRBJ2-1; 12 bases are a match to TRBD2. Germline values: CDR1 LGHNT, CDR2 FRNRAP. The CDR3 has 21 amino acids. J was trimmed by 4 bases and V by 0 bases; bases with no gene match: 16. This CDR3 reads CASGLVPSLAGGVFGYNEQFF. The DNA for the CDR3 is TGTGCTAGTGGTTTGGTACCCAGCCTAGCGGGAGGGGTATTCGGATACAATGAGCAGTTCTTC. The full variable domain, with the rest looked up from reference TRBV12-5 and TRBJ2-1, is DARVTQTPRHKVTEMGQEVTMRCQPILGHNTVFWYRQTMMQGLELLAYFRNRAPLDDSGMPKDRFSAEMPDATLATLKIQPSEPRDSAVYFCASGLVPSLAGGVFGYNEQFFGPGTRLTVL.

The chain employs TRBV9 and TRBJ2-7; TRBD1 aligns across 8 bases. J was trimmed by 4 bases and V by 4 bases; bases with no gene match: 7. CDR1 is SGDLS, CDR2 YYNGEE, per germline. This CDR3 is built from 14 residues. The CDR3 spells CASSTGQGKYEQYF. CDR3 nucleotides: TGTGCCAGCAGCACAGGACAGGGAAAATACGAGCAGTACTTC.

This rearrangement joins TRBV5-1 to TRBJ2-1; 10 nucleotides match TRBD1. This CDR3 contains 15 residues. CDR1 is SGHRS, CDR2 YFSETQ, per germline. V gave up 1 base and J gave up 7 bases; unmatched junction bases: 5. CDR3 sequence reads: CASSLTGQGGNEQFF. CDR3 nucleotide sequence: TGCGCCAGCAGCTTGACTGGACAGGGGGGGAATGAGCAGTTCTTC.

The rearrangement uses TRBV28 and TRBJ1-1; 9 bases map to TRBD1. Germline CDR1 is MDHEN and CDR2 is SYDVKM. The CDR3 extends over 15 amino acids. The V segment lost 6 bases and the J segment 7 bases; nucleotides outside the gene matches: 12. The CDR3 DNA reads TGTGCCAGCAGCTCCGGGACAGGGTCTTGGGGTGAAGCTTTCTTT. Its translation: CASSSGTGSWGEAFF.

As DNA, the CDR3 is TGTGCCAGCAGCGTGACAGGGGTTAACAATCAGCCCCAGCATTTT. This encodes CASSVTGVNNQPQHF. This chain uses TRBV5-6 with TRBJ1-5; 8 bases are a match to TRBD1. Germline CDR1 SGHDT, CDR2 YYEEEE. This CDR3 spans 15 amino acids. The J segment lost 3 bases and the V segment lost 4 bases, leaving 6 bases of the junction unmatched.

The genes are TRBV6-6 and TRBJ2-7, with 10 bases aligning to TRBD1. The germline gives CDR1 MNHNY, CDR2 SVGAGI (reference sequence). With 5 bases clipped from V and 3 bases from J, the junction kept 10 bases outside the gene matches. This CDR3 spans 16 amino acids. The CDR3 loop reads CASSLAIGDRGYEQYF. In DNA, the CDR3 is TGTGCCAGCAGTCTAGCAATAGGGGACAGGGGCTACGAGCAGTACTTC.

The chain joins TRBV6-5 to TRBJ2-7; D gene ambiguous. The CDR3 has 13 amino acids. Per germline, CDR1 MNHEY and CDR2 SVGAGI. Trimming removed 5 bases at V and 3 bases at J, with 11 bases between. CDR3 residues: CASSPRSDYEQYF. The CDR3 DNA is TGTGCCAGCAGTCCCAGATCGGACTACGAGCAGTACTTC.

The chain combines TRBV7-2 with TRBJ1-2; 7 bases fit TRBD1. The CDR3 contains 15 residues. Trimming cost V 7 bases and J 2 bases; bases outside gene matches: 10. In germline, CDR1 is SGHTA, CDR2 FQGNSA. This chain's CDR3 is CASTLGRGRNYGYTF. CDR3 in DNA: TGTGCCAGCACCTTGGGGAGGGGGCGAAACTATGGCTACACCTTC.

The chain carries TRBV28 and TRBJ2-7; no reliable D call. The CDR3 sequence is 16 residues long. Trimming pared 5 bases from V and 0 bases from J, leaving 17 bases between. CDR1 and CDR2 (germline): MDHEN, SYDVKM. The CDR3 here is CASSPPVWRDSYEQYF. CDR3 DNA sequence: TGTGCCAGCAGTCCCCCCGTTTGGCGAGACTCCTACGAGCAGTACTTC.

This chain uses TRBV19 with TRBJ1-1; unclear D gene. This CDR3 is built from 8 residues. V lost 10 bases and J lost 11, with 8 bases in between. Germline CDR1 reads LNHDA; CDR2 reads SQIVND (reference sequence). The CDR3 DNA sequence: TGTGCCACCACGGGGGCTTTCTTT. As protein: CATTGAFF.

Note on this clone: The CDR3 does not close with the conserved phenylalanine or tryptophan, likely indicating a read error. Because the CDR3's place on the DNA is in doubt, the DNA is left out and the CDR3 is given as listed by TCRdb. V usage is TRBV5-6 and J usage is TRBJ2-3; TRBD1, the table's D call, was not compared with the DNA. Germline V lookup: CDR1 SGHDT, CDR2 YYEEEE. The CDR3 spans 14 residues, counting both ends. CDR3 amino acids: CASSTRGQTHRYKI.

CDR3 in DNA: TGTGCCAGTAGCCACAAAACAGGGTCTGGAAACACCATATATTTT. Translation: CASSHKTGSGNTIYF. The chain links TRBV19 to TRBJ1-3; D might be TRBD1 (6 bases). The germline gives CDR1 LNHDA, CDR2 SQIVND (reference sequence). Trimming shortened V by 6 bases and J by 1 base, and 13 bases separated the two germline ends. This CDR3 spans 15 amino acids.

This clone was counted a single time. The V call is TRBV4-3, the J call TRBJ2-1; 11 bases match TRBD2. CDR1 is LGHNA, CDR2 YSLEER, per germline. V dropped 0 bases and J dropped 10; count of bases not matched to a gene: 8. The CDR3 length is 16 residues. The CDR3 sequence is CASSQDLGLAGGEQFF. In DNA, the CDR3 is TGCGCCAGCAGCCAAGATTTGGGTCTAGCGGGAGGAGAGCAGTTCTTC.

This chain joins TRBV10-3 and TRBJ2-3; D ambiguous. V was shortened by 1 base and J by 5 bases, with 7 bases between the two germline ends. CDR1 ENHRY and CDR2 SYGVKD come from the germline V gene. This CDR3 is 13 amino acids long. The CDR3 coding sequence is TGTGCCATCAGTGAGTTTAGAGGAGATACGCAGTATTTT. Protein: CAISEFRGDTQYF.

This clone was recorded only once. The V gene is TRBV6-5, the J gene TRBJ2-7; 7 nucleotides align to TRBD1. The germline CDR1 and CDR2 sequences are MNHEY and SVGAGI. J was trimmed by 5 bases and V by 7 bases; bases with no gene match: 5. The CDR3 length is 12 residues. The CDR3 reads CASMNTGDEQYF. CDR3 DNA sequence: TGTGCCAGCATGAACACAGGGGACGAGCAGTACTTC.

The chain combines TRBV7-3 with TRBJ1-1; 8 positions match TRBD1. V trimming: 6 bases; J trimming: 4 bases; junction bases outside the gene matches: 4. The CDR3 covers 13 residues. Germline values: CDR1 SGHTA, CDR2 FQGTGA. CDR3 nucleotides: TGTGCCAGCAGGATACAGGGGGGCACTGAAGCTTTCTTT. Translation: CASRIQGGTEAFF.

The CDR3, as DNA: TGTGCCAGCAGACCTCCCGGGACTAGCGGGAGTGAGCAGTACTTC. Translated: CASRPPGTSGSEQYF. The chain joins TRBV7-9 to TRBJ2-7; 14 positions match TRBD2. Germline V gives CDR1 SEHNR, CDR2 FQNEAQ (reference sequence). The V and J ends lost 6 bases and 7 bases, in that order; junction bases with no gene match: 8. The CDR3 has 15 amino acids. Variable domain in full (rest from reference TRBV7-9 and TRBJ2-7): DTGVSQNPRHKITKRGQNVTFRCDPISEHNRLYWYRQTLGQGPEFLTYFQNEAQLEKSRLLSDRFSAERPKGSFSTLEIQRTEQGDSAMYLCASRPPGTSGSEQYFGPGTRLTVT.

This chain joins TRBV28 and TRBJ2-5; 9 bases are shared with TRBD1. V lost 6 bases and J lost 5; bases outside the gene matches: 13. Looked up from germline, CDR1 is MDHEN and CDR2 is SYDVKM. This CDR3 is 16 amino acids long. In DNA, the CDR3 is TGTGCCAGCAGGGGGGCCACAGGGGGCCTCCGGGAGACCCAGTACTTC. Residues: CASRGATGGLRETQYF.